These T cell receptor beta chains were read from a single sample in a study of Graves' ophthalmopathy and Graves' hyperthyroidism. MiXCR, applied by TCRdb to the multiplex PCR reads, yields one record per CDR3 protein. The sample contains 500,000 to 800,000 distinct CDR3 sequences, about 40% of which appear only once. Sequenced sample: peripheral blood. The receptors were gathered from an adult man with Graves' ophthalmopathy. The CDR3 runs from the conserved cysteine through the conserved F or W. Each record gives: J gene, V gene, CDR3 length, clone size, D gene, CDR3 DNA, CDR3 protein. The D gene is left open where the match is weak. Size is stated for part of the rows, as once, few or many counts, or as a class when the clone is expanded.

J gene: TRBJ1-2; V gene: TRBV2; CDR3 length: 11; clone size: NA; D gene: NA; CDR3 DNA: TGTGCCAGCCAGGGAGACTATGGCTACACCTTC; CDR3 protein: CASQGDYGYTF
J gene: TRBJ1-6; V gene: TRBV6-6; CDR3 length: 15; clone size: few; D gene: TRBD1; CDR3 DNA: TGTGCCAGCAGTGAGCGGGACAGGGATAATTCACCCCTCCACTTT; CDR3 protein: CASSERDRDNSPLHF
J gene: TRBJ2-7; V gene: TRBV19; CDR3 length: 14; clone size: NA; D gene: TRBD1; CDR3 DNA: TGTGCCAGTAGCTCGGACAGGGAGCAAGGCGAGCAGTACTTC; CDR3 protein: CASSSDREQGEQYF
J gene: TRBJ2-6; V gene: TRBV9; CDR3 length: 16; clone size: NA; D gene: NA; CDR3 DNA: TGCGCCAGCAGCCAAGATCCCAGCTCTGGGGCCAGCGTCCTGACTTTC; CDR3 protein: CASSQDPSSGASVLTF
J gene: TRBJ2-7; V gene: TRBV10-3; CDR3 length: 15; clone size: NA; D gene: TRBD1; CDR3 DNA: TGTGCCATAAGTGCGGCCGGGACAGGGAGCAACGAGCAGTACTTC; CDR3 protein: CAISAAGTGSNEQYF
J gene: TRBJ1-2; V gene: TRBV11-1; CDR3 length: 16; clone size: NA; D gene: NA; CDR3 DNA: TGTGCCTGGAAGTCCACAGACAGGCCAACTAACTATGGCTACACCTTC; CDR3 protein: CAWKSTDRPTNYGYTF
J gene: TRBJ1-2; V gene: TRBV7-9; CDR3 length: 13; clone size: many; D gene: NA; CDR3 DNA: TGTGCCAGCACCGAAGCAGGCAGCTATGGCTACACCTTC; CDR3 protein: CASTEAGSYGYTF
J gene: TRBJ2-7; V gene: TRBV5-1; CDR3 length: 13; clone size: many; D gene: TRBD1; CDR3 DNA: TGCGCCAGCAGCGGGACAGGGGTTGGGGAGCAGTACTTC; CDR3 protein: CASSGTGVGEQYF
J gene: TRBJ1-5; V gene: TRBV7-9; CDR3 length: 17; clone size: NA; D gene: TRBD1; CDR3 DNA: TGTGCCAGCAGCTTGGCCACGCACAGGGGAATCAATCAGCCCCAGCATTTT; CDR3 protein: CASSLATHRGINQPQHF
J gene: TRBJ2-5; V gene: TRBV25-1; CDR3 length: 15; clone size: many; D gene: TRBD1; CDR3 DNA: TGTGCCAGCATGGGGGTGAGGGGGCACCAAGAGACCCAGTACTTC; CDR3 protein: CASMGVRGHQETQYF
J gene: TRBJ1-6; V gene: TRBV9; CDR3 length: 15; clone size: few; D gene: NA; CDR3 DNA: TGTGCCAGCTCACTAAACCGGGACAAGAATTCACCCCTCCACTTT; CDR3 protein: CASSLNRDKNSPLHF
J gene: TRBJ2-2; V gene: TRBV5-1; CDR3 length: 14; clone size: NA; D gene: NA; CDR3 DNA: TGCGCCAGCAGCTTGGGATCGACCGACTACGAGCTGTTTTTT; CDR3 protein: CASSLGSTDYELFF
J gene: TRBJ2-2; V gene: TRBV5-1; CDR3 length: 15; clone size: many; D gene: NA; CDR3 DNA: TGCGCCAGCAGCTTGGAGGTCCAAGGGGGCGGGGAGCTGTTTTTT; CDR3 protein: CASSLEVQGGGELFF
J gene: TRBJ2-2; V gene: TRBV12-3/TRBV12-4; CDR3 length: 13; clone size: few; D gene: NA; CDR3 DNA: TGTGCCAGCAGCCATGTCGGGACCGGGGAGCTGTTTTTT; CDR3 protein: CASSHVGTGELFF
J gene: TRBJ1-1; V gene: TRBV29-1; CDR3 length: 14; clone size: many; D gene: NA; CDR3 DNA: TGCAGCGTTGAAGTCGGGCCTGGCGGGACTGAAGCTTTCTTT; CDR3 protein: CSVEVGPGGTEAFF
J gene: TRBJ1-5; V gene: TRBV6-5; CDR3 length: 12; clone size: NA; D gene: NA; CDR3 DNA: TGTGCCAGCAGATTGACGGATCAGCCCCAGCATTTT; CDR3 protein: CASRLTDQPQHF
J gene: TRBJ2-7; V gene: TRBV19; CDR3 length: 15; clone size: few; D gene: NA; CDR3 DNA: TGTGCCAGTAGTATCTTCATTCGAGAGGGTGCCGAGCAGTACTTC; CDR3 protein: CASSIFIREGAEQYF
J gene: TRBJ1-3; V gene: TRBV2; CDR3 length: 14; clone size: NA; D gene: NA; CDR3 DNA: TGTGCCAGCAGAGCAGGGCGGACTGGAAACACCATATATTTT; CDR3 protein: CASRAGRTGNTIYF
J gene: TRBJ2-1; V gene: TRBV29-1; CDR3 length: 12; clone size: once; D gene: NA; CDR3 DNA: TGCAGCGTTGAACACAGATACAATGAGCAGTTCTTC; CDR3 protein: CSVEHRYNEQFF
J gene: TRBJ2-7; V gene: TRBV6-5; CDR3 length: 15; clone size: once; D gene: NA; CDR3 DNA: TGTGCCAGCAGTTACCCCAGGGGGGCCACCTACGAGCAGTACTTC; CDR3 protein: CASSYPRGATYEQYF
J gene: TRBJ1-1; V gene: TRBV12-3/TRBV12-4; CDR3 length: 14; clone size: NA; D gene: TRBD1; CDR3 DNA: TGTGCCAGCAGACCGGGACAGGGTGTCGCTGAAGCTTTCTTT; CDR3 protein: CASRPGQGVAEAFF
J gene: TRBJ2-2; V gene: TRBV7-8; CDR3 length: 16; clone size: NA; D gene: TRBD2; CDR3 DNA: TGTGCCAGCAGCTTAGAGGATAGCGGGAGCCCCGGGGAGCTGTTTTTT; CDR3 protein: CASSLEDSGSPGELFF
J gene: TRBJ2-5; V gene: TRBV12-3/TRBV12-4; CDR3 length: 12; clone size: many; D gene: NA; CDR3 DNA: TGTGCCAGCAGTTTCGCAGCAGTGACCCAGTACTTC; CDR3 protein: CASSFAAVTQYF
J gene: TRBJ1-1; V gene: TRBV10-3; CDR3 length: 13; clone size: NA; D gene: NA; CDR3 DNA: TGTGCCATCAGTGCGGGGCTGAACACTGAAGCTTTCTTT; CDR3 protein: CAISAGLNTEAFF
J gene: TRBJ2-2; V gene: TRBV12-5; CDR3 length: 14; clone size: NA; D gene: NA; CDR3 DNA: TGTGCCAGCAGTTTTGCCCGGGGCGGCGGGGAGCTGTTTTTT; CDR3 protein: CASSFARGGGELFF
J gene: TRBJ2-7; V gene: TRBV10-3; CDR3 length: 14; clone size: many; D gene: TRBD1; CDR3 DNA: TGTGCCATCAGCCCCGGGACAGGTTCCTACGAGCAGTACTTC; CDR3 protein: CAISPGTGSYEQYF
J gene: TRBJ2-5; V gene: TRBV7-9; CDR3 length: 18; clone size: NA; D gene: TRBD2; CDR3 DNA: TGTGCCAGCAGACCTCTCCCCCCGAGACTAGCGGCTCAAGAGACCCAGTACTTC; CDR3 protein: CASRPLPPRLAAQETQYF
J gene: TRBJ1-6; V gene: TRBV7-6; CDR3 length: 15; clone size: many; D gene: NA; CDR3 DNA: TGTGCCAGCAGGGCAGACACCCTGGGGTATTCACCCCTCCACTTT; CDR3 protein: CASRADTLGYSPLHF
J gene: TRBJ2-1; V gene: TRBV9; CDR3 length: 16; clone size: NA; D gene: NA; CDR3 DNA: TGTGCCAGCAGCGTAGCACGGAACTATGGCTACAATGAGCAGTTCTTC; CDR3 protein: CASSVARNYGYNEQFF
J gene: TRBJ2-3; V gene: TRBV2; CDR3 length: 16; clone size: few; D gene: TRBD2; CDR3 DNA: TGTGCCAGCAGTGAGTGGGTAGCGGGCTACACAGATACGCAGTATTTT; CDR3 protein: CASSEWVAGYTDTQYF
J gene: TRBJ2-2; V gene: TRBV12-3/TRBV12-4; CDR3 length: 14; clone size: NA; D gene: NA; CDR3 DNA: TGTGCCAGCAGGAACAGGGAGAGCACCGGGGAGCTGTTTTTT; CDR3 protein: CASRNRESTGELFF
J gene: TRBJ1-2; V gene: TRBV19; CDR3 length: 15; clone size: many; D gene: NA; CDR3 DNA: TGTGCCAGTAGTATAGGGTCGAGGAGCACTTGGGGCTACACCTTC; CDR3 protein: CASSIGSRSTWGYTF
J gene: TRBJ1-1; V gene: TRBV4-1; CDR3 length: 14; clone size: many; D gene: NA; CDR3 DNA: TGCGCCAGCAGCCAAGCCGGACTGAACACTGAAGCTTTCTTT; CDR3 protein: CASSQAGLNTEAFF
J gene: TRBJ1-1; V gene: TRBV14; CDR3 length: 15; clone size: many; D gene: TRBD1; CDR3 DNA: TGTGCCAGCAGCCAAGCGGGACAGGGAAACACTGAAGCTTTCTTT; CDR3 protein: CASSQAGQGNTEAFF
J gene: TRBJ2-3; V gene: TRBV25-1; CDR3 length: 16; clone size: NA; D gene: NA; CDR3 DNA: TGTGCCAGCAGTGGATACATTAGCAGGGGCACAGATACGCAGTATTTT; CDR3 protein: CASSGYISRGTDTQYF
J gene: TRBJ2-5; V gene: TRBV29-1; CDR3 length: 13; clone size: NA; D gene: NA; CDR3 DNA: TGCAGCGTTGAAGTTCAGAACCAAGAGACCCAGTACTTC; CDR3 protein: CSVEVQNQETQYF
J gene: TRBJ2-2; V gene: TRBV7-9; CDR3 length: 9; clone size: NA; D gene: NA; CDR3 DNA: TGTGCCAGCTCAGACGAGCTGTTTTTT; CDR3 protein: CASSDELFF
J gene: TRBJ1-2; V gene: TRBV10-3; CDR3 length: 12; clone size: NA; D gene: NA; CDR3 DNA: TGTGCCAGCAGTGAAGTCCCCATAAGCTACACCTTC; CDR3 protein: CASSEVPISYTF
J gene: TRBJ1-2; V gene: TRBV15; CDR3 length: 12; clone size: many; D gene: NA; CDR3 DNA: TGTGCCACCAGCAGAGAACAGGTGTACTACACCTTC; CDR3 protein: CATSREQVYYTF
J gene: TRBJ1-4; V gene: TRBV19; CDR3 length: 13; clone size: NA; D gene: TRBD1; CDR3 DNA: TGTGCCAGTACACAGGGGGCCTATGAAAAACTGTTTTTT; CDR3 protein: CASTQGAYEKLFF
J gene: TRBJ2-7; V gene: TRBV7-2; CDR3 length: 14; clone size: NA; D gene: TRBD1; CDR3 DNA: TGTGCCGGCAGCCGCGGTACAGGGGCCTACGAGCAGTACTTC; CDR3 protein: CAGSRGTGAYEQYF
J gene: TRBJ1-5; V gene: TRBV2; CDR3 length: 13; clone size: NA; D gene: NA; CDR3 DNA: TGTGCCAGCAGTGCTGCGGCGGATCAGCCCCAGCATTTT; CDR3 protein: CASSAAADQPQHF
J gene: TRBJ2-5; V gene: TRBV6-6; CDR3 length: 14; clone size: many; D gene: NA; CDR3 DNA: TGTGCCAGCAGGTCCCCGGGACCACAAGAGACCCAGTACTTC; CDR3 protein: CASRSPGPQETQYF
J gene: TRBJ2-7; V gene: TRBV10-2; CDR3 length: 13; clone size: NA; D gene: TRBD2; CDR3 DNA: TGCGCCAGCAGAGACCTAGCGGGGAACGAGCAGTACTTC; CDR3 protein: CASRDLAGNEQYF
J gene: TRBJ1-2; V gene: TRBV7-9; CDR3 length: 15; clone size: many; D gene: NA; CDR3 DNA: TGTGCCAGCAGCTCCGTCCAAACAGGGAGGGATGGCTACACCTTC; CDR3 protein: CASSSVQTGRDGYTF
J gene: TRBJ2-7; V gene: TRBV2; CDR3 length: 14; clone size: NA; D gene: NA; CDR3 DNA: TGTGCCACCAGTGACCCCTCTGGGGGATACGAGCAGTACTTC; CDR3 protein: CATSDPSGGYEQYF
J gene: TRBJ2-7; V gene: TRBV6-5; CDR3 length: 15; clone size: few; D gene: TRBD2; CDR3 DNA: TGTGCCAGCAGTTACTCGGGACTAGCGGGAGGCGAGCAGTACTTC; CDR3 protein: CASSYSGLAGGEQYF
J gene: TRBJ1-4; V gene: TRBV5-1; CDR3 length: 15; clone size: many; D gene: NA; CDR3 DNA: TGCGCCAGCAGCTTGTGGGAAGCAACTAATGAAAAACTGTTTTTT; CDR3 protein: CASSLWEATNEKLFF
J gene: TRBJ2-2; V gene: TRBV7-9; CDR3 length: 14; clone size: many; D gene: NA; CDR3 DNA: TGTGCCAGCAGCGATCAGCGGGTCACCGGGGAGCTGTTTTTT; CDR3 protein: CASSDQRVTGELFF
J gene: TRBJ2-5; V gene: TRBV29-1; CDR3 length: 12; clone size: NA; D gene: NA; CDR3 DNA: TGCAGCGTTGGCCCGTACCAAGAGACCCAGTACTTC; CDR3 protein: CSVGPYQETQYF
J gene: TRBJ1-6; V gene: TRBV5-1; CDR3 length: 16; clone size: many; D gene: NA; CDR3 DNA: TGCGCCAGCAGCTTGGAGGGGGGGATCCCAACTTATCCCCTCCACTTT; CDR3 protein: CASSLEGGIPTYPLHF
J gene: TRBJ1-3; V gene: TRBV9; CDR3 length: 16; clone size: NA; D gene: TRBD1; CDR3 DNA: TGTGCCAGCAGCTCACGACAGGGCCTCTCTGGAAACACCATATATTTT; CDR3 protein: CASSSRQGLSGNTIYF
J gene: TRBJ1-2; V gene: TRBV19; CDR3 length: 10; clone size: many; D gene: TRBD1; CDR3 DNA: TGTGCCAGTAGCCTCGGGACAGTGGAATTC; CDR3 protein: CASSLGTVEF
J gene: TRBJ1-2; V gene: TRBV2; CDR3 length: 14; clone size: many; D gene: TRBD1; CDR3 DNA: TGTGCCAGCTCGCGGAAGGGGGCCAACTATGGCTACACCTTC; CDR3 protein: CASSRKGANYGYTF
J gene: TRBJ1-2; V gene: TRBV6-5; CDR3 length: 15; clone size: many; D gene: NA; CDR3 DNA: TGTGCCAGCAGTCGCAAAGGGGCGGGGGCCCATGGCTACACCTTC; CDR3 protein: CASSRKGAGAHGYTF